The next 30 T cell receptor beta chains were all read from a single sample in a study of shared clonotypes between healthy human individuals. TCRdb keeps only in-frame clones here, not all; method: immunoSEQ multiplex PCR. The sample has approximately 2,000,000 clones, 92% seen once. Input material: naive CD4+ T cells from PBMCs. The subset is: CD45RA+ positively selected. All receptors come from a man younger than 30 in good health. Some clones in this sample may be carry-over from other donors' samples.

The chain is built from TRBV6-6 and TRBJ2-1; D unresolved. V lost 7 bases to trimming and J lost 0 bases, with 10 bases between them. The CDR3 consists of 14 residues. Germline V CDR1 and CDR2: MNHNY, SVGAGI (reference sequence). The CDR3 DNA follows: TGTGCCAGCACTTTGGGCAGCTCCTACAATGAGCAGTTCTTC. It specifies CASTLGSSYNEQFF.

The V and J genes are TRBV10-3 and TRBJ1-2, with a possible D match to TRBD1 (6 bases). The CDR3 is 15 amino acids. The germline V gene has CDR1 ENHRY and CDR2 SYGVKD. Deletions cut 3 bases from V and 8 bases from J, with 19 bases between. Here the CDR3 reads CAISELGALSEGYTF. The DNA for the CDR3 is TGTGCCATCAGTGAACTGGGGGCGTTATCCGAGGGCTACACCTTC.

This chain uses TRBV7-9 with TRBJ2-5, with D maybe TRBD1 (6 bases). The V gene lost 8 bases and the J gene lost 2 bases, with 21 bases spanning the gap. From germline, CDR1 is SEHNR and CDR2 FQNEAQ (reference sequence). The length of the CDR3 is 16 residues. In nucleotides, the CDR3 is TGTGCCAGCGCCTTACTCCGGACAGTCTATCAAGAGACCCAGTACTTC. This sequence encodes CASALLRTVYQETQYF.

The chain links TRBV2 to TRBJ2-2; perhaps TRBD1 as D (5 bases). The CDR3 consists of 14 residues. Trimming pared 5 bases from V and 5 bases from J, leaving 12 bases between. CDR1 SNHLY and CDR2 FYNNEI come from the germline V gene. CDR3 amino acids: CASSRQSSTGELFF. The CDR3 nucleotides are TGTGCCAGCAGTCGACAGTCATCGACCGGGGAGCTGTTTTTT.

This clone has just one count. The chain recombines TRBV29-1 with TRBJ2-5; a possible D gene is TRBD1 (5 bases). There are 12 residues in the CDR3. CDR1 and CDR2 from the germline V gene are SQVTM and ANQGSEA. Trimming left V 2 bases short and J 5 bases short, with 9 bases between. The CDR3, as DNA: TGCAGCGTTGAAAGGGGCGACGAGACCCAGTACTTC. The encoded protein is CSVERGDETQYF.

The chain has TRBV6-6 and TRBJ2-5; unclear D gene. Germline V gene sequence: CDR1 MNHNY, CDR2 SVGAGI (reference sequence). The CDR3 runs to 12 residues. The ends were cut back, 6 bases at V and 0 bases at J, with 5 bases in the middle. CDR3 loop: CASSQDQETQYF. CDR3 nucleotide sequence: TGTGCCAGCAGCCAGGACCAAGAGACCCAGTACTTC.

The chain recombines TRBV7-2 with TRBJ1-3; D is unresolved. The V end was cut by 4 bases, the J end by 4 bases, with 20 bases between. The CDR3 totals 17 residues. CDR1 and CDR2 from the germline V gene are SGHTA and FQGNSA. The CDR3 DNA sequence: TGTGCCAGCAGCTCTTCAAGTGGGGAGGGTTACGGAAACACCATATATTTT. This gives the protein CASSSSSGEGYGNTIYF.

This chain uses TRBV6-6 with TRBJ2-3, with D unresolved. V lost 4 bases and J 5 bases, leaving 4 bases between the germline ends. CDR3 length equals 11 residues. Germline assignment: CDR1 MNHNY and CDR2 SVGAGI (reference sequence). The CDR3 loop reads CASSLGDTQYF. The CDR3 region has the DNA TGTGCCAGCAGTTTGGGAGATACGCAGTATTTT.

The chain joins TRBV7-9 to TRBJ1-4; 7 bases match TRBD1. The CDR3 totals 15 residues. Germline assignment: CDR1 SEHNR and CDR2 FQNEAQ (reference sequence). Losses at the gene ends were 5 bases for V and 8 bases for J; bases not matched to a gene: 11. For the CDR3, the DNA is TGTGCCAGCAGCCTGAGACAGGGAGGGGCGGAAAAACTGTTTTTT. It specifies CASSLRQGGAEKLFF.

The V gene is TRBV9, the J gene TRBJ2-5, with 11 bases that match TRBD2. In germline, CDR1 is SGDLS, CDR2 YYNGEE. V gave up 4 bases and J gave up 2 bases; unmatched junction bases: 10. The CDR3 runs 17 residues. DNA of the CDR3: TGTGCCAGCAGCCCCATTAGCGGGAGGGCGGGACAAGAGACCCAGTACTTC. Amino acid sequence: CASSPISGRAGQETQYF.

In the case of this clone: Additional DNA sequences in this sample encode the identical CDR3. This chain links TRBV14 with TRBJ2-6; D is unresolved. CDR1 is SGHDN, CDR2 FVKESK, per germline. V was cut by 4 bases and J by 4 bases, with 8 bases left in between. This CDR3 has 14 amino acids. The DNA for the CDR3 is TGTGCCAGCAGCCGCTCTTCCGGGGCCAACGTCCTGACTTTC. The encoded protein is CASSRSSGANVLTF.

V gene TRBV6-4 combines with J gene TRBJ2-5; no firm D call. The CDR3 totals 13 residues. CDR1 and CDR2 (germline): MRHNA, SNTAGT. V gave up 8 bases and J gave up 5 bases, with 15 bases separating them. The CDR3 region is CASSEGPGETQYF. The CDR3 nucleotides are TGTGCCAGCTCAGAAGGGCCTGGGGAGACCCAGTACTTC.

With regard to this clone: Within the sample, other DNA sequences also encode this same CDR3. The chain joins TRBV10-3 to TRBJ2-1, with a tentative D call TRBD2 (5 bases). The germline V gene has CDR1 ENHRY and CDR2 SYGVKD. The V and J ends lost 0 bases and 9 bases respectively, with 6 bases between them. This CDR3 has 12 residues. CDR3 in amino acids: CAISESSGEQFF. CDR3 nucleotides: TGTGCCATCAGTGAGTCGAGCGGTGAGCAGTTCTTC.

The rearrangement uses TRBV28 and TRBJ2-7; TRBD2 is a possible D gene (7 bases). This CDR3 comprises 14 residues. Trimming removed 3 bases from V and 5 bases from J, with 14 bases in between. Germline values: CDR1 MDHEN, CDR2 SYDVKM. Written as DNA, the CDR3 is TGTGCCAGCAGTTTGGGGGGGGCGATCAACGAGCAGTACTTC. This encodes CASSLGGAINEQYF.

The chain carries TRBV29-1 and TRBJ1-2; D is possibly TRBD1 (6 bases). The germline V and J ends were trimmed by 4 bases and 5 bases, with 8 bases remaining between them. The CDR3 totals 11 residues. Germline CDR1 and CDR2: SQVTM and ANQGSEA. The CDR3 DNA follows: TGCAGCGTTGGACAGGTTTATGGCTACACCTTC. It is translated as CSVGQVYGYTF.

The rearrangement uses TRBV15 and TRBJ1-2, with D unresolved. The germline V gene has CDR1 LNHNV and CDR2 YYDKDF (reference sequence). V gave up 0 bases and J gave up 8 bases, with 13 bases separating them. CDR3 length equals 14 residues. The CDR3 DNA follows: TGTGCCACCAGCAGAGAACAAGACTTTGGGGGCTACACCTTC. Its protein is CATSREQDFGGYTF.

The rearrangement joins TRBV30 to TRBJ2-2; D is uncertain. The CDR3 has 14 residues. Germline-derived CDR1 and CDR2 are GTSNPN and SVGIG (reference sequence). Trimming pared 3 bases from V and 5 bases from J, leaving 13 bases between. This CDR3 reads CAWSPTANTGELFF. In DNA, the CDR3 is TGTGCCTGGAGCCCAACCGCTAATACCGGGGAGCTGTTTTTT.

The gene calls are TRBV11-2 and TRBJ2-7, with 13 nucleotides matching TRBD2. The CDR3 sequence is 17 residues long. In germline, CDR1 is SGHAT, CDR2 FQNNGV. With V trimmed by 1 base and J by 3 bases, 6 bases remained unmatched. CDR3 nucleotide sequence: TGTGCCAGCAGCTTAGGGACTAGCGGGAGTGTCCTCTACGAGCAGTACTTC. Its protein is CASSLGTSGSVLYEQYF.

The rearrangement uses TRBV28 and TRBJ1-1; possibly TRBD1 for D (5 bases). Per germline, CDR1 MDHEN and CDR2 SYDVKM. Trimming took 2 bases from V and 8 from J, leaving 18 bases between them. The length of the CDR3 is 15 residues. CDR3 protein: CASSLAVEGRREAFF. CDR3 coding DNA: TGTGCCAGCAGTTTAGCGGTAGAGGGGAGAAGAGAAGCTTTCTTT.

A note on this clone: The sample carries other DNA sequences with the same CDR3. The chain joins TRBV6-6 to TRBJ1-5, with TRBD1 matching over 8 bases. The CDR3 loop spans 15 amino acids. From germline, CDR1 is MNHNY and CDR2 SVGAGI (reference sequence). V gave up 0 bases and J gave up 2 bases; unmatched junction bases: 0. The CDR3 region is CASSYSGQGNQPQHF. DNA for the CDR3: TGTGCCAGCAGTTACTCGGGACAGGGCAATCAGCCCCAGCATTTT.

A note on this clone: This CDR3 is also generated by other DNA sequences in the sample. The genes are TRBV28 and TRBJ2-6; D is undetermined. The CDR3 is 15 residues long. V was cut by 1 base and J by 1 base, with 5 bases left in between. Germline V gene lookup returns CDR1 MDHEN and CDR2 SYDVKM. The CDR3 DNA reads TGTGCCAGCAGTTTATACGGGTCTGGGGCCAACGTCCTGACTTTC. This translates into CASSLYGSGANVLTF.

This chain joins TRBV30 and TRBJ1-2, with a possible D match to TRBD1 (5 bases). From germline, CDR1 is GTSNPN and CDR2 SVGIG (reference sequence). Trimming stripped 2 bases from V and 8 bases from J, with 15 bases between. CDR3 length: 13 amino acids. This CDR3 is CAWSPTVRSGYTF. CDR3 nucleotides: TGTGCCTGGAGTCCGACAGTGAGGTCGGGCTACACCTTC.

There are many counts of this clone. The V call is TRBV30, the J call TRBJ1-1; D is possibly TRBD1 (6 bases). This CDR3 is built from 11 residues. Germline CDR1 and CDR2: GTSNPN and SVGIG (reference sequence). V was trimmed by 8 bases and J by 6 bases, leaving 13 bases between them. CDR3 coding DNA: TGTGCCGGTTATAACAGGGCTGAAGCTTTCTTT. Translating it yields CAGYNRAEAFF. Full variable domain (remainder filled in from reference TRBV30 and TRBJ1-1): SQTIHQWPATLVQPVGSPLSLECTVEGTSNPNLYWYRQAAGRGLQLLFYSVGIGQISSEVPQNLSASRPQDRQFILSSKKLLLSDSGFYLCAGYNRAEAFFGQGTRLTVV.

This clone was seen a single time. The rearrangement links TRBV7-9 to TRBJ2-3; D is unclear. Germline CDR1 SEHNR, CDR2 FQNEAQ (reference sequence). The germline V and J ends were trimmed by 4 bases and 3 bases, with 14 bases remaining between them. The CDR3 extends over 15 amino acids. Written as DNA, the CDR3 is TGTGCCAGCAGCTGGTTACCACCCAGGACAGATACGCAGTATTTT. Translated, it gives CASSWLPPRTDTQYF.

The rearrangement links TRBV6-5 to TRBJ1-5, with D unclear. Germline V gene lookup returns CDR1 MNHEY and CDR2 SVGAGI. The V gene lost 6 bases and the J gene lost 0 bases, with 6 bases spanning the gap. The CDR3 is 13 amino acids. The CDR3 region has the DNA TGTGCCAGCAGCACGGTTAGCAATCAGCCCCAGCATTTT. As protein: CASSTVSNQPQHF.

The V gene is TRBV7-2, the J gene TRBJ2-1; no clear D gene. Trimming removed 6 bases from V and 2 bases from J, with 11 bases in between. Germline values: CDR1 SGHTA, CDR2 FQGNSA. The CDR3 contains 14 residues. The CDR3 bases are TGTGCCAGCAGTCAATACCGGGCCTACAATGAGCAGTTCTTC. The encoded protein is CASSQYRAYNEQFF.

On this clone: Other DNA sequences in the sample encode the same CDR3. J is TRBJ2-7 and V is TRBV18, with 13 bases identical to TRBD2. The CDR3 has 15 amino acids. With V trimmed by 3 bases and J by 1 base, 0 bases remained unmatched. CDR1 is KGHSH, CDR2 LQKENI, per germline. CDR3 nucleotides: TGTGCCAGCTCACCGGGACTAGCGGGGTCCTACGAGCAGTACTTC. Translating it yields CASSPGLAGSYEQYF.

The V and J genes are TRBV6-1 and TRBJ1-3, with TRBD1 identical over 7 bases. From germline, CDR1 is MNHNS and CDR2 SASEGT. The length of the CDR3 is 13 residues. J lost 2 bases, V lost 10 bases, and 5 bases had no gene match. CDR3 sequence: CATSGGAGNTIYF. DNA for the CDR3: TGTGCCACCTCAGGGGGAGCTGGAAACACCATATATTTT.

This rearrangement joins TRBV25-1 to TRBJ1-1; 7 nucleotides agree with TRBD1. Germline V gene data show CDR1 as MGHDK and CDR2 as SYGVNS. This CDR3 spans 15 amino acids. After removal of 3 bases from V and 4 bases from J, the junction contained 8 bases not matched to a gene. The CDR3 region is CASSDPRQGSTEAFF. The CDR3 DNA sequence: TGTGCCAGCAGTGACCCACGACAGGGTAGCACTGAAGCTTTCTTT.

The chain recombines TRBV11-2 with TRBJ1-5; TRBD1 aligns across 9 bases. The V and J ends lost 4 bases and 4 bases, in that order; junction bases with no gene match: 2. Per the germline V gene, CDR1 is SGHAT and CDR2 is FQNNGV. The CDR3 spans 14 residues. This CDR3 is CASSSGTGNQPQHF. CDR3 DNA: TGTGCCAGCAGCTCCGGGACAGGGAATCAGCCCCAGCATTTT.